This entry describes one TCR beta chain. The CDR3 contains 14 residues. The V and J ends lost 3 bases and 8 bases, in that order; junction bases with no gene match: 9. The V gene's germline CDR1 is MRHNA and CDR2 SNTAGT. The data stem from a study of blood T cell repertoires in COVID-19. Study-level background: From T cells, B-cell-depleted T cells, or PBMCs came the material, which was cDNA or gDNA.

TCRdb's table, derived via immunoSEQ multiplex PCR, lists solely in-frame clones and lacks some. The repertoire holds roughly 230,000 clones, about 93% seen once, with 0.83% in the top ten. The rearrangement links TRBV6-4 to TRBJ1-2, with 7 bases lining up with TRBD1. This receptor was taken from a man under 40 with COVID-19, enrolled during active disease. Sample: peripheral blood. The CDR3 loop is CASSEITGVSGYTF. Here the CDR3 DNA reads TGTGCCAGCAGTGAGATCACAGGGGTTTCGGGCTACACCTTC.